Below, 11 T cell receptor beta chains from the same sample are listed, as sequenced in a study of blood T cell repertoires in COVID-19. Only in-frame clones appear in the TCRdb table, and some are missing; sequencing was by immunoSEQ multiplex PCR. The repertoire holds 150,000 to 180,000 clones, with around 85% as singletons. Sample: peripheral blood. Receptor source: a man in his 60s with COVID-19, enrolled during active disease.

The chain carries TRBV27 and TRBJ2-4; TRBD2 matches 8 bases. The CDR3 runs to 16 residues. The J segment lost 0 bases and the V segment lost 6 bases, leaving 7 bases of the junction unmatched. Germline lookup yields CDR1 MNHEY and CDR2 SMNVEV (reference sequence). CDR3 amino acids: CASRPTSGAAKNIQYF. DNA for the CDR3: TGTGCCAGCAGACCTACTAGCGGAGCAGCCAAAAACATTCAGTACTTC.

The rearrangement links TRBV27 to TRBJ2-7, with 12 nucleotides matching TRBD1. CDR3 length equals 18 residues. Trimming at V came to 5 bases and at J to 4 bases, leaving 15 bases not matched to a gene. The germline V gene has CDR1 MNHEY and CDR2 SMNVEV (reference sequence). The chain's CDR3 is CASSPGQGARGNQYEQYF. As DNA, the CDR3 is TGTGCCAGCAGTCCGGGACAGGGGGCGCGGGGAAACCAATACGAGCAGTACTTC.

The chain uses TRBV28 and TRBJ1-1; no definite D call. Germline V lookup: CDR1 MDHEN, CDR2 SYDVKM. The CDR3 has 14 amino acids. The V and J ends lost 4 bases and 0 bases respectively, with 9 bases between them. The CDR3 here is CASSSPGMNTEAFF. Here the CDR3 DNA reads TGTGCCAGCAGTTCGCCGGGAATGAACACTGAAGCTTTCTTT. Supplemented by reference TRBV28 and TRBJ1-1, the full variable domain reads DVKVTQSSRYLVKRTGEKVFLECVQDMDHENMFWYRQDPGLGLRLIYFSYDVKMKEKGDIPEGYSVSREKKERFSLILESASTNQTSMYLCASSSPGMNTEAFFGQGTRLTVV.

This chain links TRBV6-1 with TRBJ1-4; a weak D match, TRBD1 (5 bases). The V end lost 8 bases, the J end lost 0 bases, and 10 bases lay between the germline ends. The germline CDR1 and CDR2 sequences are MNHNS and SASEGT. This CDR3 region has 14 residues. The CDR3 sequence is CASLRGATNEKLFF. CDR3 nucleotide sequence: TGTGCCAGCCTAAGGGGTGCAACTAATGAAAAACTGTTTTTT.

The rearrangement uses TRBV19 and TRBJ2-5; 7 bases align to TRBD1. This CDR3 comprises 13 residues. The V and J ends lost 6 bases and 4 bases, in that order; junction bases with no gene match: 5. Germline CDR1 and CDR2: LNHDA and SQIVND (reference sequence). The CDR3: CASRGDSLETQYF. The CDR3 DNA reads TGTGCCAGTAGAGGGGACAGCCTAGAGACCCAGTACTTC.

This chain joins TRBV15 and TRBJ1-1; D unresolved. The V end was cut by 1 base, the J end by 1 base, with 7 bases between. Germline V gives CDR1 LNHNV, CDR2 YYDKDF (reference sequence). This CDR3 comprises 14 residues. Here the CDR3 DNA reads TGTGCCACCAGCAGAGGGGGAGAGAACACTGAAGCTTTCTTT. This encodes CATSRGGENTEAFF.

The chain recombines TRBV27 with TRBJ2-6, with 11 bases identical to TRBD1. The ends lost 6 bases at V and 2 bases at J; junction bases unmatched: 15. Germline-derived CDR1 and CDR2 are MNHEY and SMNVEV (reference sequence). The CDR3 extends over 20 amino acids. CDR3 coding DNA: TGTGCCAGCAGCACTGTATACCCGGGACAGGGGGGGCCTGGGGCCAACGTCCTGACTTTC. This codes for CASSTVYPGQGGPGANVLTF.

The rearrangement joins TRBV7-3 to TRBJ2-1; TRBD2 might be the D (6 bases). Germline V gene lookup returns CDR1 SGHTA and CDR2 FQGTGA. Between the trimmed V and J ends, which lost 2 bases and 4 bases, there was a span of 12 bases. The CDR3 spans 15 residues. CDR3 nucleotide sequence: TGTGCCAGCAGCTTAGACGGGAGTCGGTACAATGAGCAGTTCTTC. This sequence encodes CASSLDGSRYNEQFF.

The chain has TRBV5-1 and TRBJ1-1, with 9 positions matching TRBD1. In germline, CDR1 is SGHRS, CDR2 YFSETQ. This CDR3 has 16 amino acids. After removal of 4 bases from V and 4 bases from J, the junction contained 11 bases not matched to a gene. CDR3 sequence reads: CASSGGQGPLGTEAFF. Written as DNA, the CDR3 is TGCGCCAGCAGCGGAGGACAGGGGCCCTTGGGCACTGAAGCTTTCTTT.

The chain combines TRBV5-6 with TRBJ2-1; D is undetermined. The CDR3 consists of 13 residues. CDR1 SGHDT and CDR2 YYEEEE come from the germline V gene. Trimming stripped 0 bases from V and 5 bases from J, with 6 bases between. CDR3 amino acids: CASSLVSHNEQFF. CDR3 bases: TGTGCCAGCAGCTTGGTAAGCCACAATGAGCAGTTCTTC.

CDR3 bases: TGTGCCAGCAGCCCTTTCACAGGGACTAGCGACTACAATGAGCAGTTCTTC. Its translation is CASSPFTGTSDYNEQFF. The rearrangement uses TRBV5-4 and TRBJ2-1; 10 nucleotides match TRBD2. V gave up 4 bases and J gave up 3 bases; unmatched junction bases: 10. Germline V CDR1 and CDR2: SGHNT, YYREEE (reference sequence). The CDR3 is 17 residues long.